The rows below give T cell receptor beta chains drawn from one sample of a study of human T cells and chemical hapten exposure. A single record per CDR3 protein comes from TCRdb applying MiXCR to the RACE reads. The table shows roughly 50,000 distinct CDR3 sequences, with about 11% occurring only once. Sequencing used whole blood, obtained in connection with sensitization to the hapten diphenylcyclopropenone (DPC). Source of these receptors: a woman between 40 and 55 years old with alopecia areata. Some clones in this sample may be carry-over from other donors' samples. Each CDR3 is given with its conserved first and last residue. D genes are given only for firm matches. Size is stated for part of the rows, as once, few or many counts, or as a class when the clone is expanded.

v_gene,abundance,d_gene,j_gene,CDR3aa,CDR3nt
TRBV5-4,many,-,TRBJ2-3,CASSARHAGTQYF,TGTGCCAGCAGCGCCCGTCACGCAGGTACGCAGTATTTT
TRBV10-3,many,TRBD1,TRBJ1-1,CAISGGTGLPNTEAFF,TGTGCCATCAGTGGCGGGACAGGCCTCCCGAACACTGAAGCTTTCTTT
TRBV30,many,-,TRBJ1-1,CAWSPSWAEAFF,TGTGCCTGGAGTCCGAGCTGGGCTGAAGCTTTCTTT
TRBV18,few,-,TRBJ2-1,CASSPERYYNEQFF,TGTGCCAGCTCACCCGAGCGGTATTACAATGAGCAGTTCTTC
TRBV18,few,-,TRBJ2-3,CASSPVLGRTRTDTQYF,TGTGCCAGCTCACCGGTTCTGGGGAGGACAAGGACAGATACGCAGTATTTT
TRBV27,few,-,TRBJ2-5,CASSGYQETQYF,TGTGCCAGCAGTGGATACCAAGAGACCCAGTACTTC
TRBV11-2,-,-,TRBJ2-5,CASSPGFKETQYF,TGTGCCAGCAGCCCGGGTTTCAAAGAGACCCAGTACTTC
TRBV11-2,-,TRBD1,TRBJ1-2,CASSPRTGTPYGYTF,TGTGCCAGCAGCCCCCGGACAGGGACCCCGTATGGCTACACCTTC
TRBV7-2,many,TRBD2,TRBJ2-3,CASSFATGTSGGSDTQYF,TGTGCCAGCAGCTTTGCCACCGGGACTAGCGGGGGCTCAGATACGCAGTATTTT
TRBV19,many,-,TRBJ1-2,CASSIGRSPPSAYGYTF,TGTGCCAGTAGTATTGGGAGAAGTCCGCCCTCCGCCTATGGCTACACCTTC
TRBV18,many,-,TRBJ2-3,CASSDRDTLDTQYF,TGTGCCAGCTCAGACCGGGACACTCTCGATACGCAGTATTTT
TRBV5-1,many,-,TRBJ2-1,CASSSPTGWRDEQFF,TGCGCCAGCAGCTCACCGACAGGGTGGAGGGATGAGCAGTTCTTC
TRBV9,once,-,TRBJ2-5,CASSEDDAEGTQYF,TGTGCCAGCAGCGAGGACGATGCTGAAGGAACCCAGTACTTC
TRBV5-1,once,-,TRBJ1-6,CASSRGADTPLHF,TGCGCCAGCAGTCGGGGGGCCGATACACCCCTCCACTTT